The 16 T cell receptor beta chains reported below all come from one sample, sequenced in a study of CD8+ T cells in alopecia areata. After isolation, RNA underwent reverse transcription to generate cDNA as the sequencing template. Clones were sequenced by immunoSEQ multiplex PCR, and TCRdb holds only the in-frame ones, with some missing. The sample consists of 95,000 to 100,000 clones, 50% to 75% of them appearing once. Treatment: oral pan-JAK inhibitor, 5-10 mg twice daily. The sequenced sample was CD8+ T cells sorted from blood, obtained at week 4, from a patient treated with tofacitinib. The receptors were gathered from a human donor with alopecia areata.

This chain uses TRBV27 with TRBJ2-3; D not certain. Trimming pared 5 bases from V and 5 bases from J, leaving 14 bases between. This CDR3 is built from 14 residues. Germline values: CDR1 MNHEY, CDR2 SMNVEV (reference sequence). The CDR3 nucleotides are TGTGCCAGCAGTCCCCGTGGCGCGGAAGATACGCAGTATTTT. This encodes CASSPRGAEDTQYF.

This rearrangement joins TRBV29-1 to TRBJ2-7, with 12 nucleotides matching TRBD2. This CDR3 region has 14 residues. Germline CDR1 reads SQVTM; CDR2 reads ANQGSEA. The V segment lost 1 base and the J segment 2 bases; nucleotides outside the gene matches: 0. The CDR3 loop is CSVEGLAGAYEQYF. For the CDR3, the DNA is TGCAGCGTTGAAGGACTAGCGGGAGCCTACGAGCAGTACTTC.

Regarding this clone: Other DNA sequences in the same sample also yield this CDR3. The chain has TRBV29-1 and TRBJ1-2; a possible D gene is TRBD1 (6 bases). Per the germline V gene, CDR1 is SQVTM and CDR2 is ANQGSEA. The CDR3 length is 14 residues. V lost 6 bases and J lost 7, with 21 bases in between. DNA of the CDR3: TGCAGCGTGGGGGCCCACAGGGAGGGATTTGGCTACACCTTC. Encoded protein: CSVGAHREGFGYTF.

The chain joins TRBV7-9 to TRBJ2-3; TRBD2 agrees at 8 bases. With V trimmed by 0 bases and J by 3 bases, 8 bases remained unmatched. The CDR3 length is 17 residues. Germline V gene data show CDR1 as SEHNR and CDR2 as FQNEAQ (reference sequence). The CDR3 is CASSLAALSGVTDTQYF. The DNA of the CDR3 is TGTGCCAGCAGCTTAGCCGCGCTTAGCGGGGTAACAGATACGCAGTATTTT.

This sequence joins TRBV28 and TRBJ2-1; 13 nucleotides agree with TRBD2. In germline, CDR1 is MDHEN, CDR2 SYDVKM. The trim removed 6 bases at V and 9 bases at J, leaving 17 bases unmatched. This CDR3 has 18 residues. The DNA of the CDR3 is TGTGCCAGCAGCTTCTCCTGGGGACTAGCGGGGAGGTTGGGTGAGCAGTTCTTC. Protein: CASSFSWGLAGRLGEQFF.

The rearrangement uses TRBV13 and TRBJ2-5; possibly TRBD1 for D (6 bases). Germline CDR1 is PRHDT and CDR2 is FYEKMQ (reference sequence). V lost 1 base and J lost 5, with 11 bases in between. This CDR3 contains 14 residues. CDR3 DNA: TGTGCCAGCAGCTTAGTACAGGGTGGCGAGACCCAGTACTTC. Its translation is CASSLVQGGETQYF.

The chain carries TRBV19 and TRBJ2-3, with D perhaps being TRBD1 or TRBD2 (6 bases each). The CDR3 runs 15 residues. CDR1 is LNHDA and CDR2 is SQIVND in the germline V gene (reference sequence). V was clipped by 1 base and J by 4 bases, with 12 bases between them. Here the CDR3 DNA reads TGTGCCAGTAGTATAGTCGGGGGCGCCGCAGATACGCAGTATTTT. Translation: CASSIVGGAADTQYF.

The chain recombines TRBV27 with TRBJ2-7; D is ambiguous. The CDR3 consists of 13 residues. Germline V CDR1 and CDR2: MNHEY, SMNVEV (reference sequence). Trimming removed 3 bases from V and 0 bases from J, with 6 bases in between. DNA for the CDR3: TGTGCCAGCAGTTTCGCAGTCTCCTACGAGCAGTACTTC. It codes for CASSFAVSYEQYF.

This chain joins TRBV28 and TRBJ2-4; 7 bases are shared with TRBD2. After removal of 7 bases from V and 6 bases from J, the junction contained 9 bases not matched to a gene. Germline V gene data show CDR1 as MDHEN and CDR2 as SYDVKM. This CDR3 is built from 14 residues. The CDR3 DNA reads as TGTGCCAGCACCTCCCTAGCGGCGGGAAACATTCAGTACTTC. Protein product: CASTSLAAGNIQYF.

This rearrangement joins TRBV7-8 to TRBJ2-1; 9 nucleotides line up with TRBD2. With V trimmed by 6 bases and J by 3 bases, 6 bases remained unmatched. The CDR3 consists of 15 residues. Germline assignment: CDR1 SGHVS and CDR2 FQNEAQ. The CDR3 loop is CASRLSGGIYNEQFF. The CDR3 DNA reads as TGTGCCAGCAGACTAAGCGGGGGGATCTACAATGAGCAGTTCTTC.

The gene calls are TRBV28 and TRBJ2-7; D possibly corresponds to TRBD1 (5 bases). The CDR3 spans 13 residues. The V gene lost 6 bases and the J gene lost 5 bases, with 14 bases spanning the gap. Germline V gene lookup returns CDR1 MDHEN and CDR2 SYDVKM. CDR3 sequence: CASSGQGEDEQYF. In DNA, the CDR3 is TGTGCCAGCAGCGGCCAGGGTGAGGACGAGCAGTACTTC.

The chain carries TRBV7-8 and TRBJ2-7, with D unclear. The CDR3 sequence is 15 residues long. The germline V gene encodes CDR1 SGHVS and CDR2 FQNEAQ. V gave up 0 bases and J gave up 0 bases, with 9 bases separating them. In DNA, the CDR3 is TGTGCCAGCAGCTTAGCGACGGGCTTCTCCTACGAGCAGTACTTC. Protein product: CASSLATGFSYEQYF.

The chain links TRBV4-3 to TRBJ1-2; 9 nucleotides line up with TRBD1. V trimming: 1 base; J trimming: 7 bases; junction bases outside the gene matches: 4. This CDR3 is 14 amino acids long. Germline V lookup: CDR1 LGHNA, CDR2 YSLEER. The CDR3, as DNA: TGCGCCAGCAGCCAAGGGACAGGGGTGTCTGGCTACACCTTC. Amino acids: CASSQGTGVSGYTF.

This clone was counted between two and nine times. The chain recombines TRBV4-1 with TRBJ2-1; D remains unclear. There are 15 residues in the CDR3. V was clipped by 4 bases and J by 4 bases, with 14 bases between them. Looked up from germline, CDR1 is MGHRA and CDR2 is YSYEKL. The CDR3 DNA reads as TGCGCCAGCAGCCTGGTGGATGGGATATACAATGAGCAGTTCTTC. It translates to CASSLVDGIYNEQFF.

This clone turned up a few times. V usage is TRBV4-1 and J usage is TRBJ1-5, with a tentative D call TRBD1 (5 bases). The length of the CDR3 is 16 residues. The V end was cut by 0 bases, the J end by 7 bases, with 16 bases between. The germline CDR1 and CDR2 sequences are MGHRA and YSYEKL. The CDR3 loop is CASSQDLGGLGQPQHF. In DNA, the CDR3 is TGCGCCAGCAGCCAAGATTTGGGGGGACTTGGACAGCCCCAGCATTTT.

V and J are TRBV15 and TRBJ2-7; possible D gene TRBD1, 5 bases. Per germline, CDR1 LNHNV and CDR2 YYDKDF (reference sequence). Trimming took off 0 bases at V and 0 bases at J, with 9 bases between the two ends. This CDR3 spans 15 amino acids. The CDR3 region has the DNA TGTGCCACCAGCAGAGATTCAGGGAACTCCTACGAGCAGTACTTC. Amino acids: CATSRDSGNSYEQYF.